This entry lists 22 T cell receptor beta chains sequenced from one sample in a study of post-analysis software for immune sequencing data. General study results and limits: When patients were compared with controls, about 5 TRBV segments were more frequent, TRBV5-6, TRBV5-1 and TRBV20-1 among them.

The TCR beta cDNA libraries contained unique molecular identifiers. TCRdb redid the calling of the PCR reads with MiXCR, one entry per CDR3 protein. The top ten clones hold over 4% of a sample with roughly 870,000 distinct CDR3 sequences, approximately 53% of them seen once. Which antigens these TCRs recognize remains unknown. Material for sequencing was blood. Receptor source: a girl aged 5 to 17 with multiple sclerosis.

The chain joins TRBV9 to TRBJ2-1, with D tentatively TRBD1 (6 bases). The V and J ends lost 3 bases and 2 bases respectively, with 15 bases between them. The germline CDR1 and CDR2 sequences are SGDLS and YYNGEE. The CDR3 contains 16 residues. The CDR3 coding sequence is TGTGCCAGCAGCGCGACCGGGACAACCGCCTACAATGAGCAGTTCTTC. Protein product: CASSATGTTAYNEQFF. Full variable domain (rest looked up from reference TRBV9 and TRBJ2-1): DSGVTQTPKHLITATGQRVTLRCSPRSGDLSVYWYQQSLDQGLQFLIQYYNGEERAKGNILERFSAQQFPDLHSELNLSSLELGDSALYFCASSATGTTAYNEQFFGPGTRLTVL.

This clonotype has only a few counts. The chain employs TRBV20-1 and TRBJ1-4, with 7 bases aligning to TRBD1. Germline V gene sequence: CDR1 DFQATT, CDR2 SNEGSKA (reference sequence). Unmatched junction bases numbered 6, after V lost 6 bases and J lost 5 bases. The CDR3 loop spans 13 amino acids. The CDR3 DNA is TGCAGTGCCAGGGACAGCGGAAATGAAAAACTGTTTTTT. Protein: CSARDSGNEKLFF.

The chain couples TRBV10-3 to TRBJ1-6, with TRBD1 identical over 9 bases. Per the germline V gene, CDR1 is ENHRY and CDR2 is SYGVKD. The CDR3 runs 18 residues. V dropped 2 bases and J dropped 8; count of bases not matched to a gene: 13. The CDR3 nucleotides are TGTGCCATCAGTGAGAGTGGGAGAACAGGGGGCTTTTATTCACCCCTCCACTTT. It specifies CAISESGRTGGFYSPLHF.

This clonotype was detected once. CDR3 nucleotide sequence: TGTGCCAGCAGGGAGGGAACCTATGGCTACACCTTC. Amino acids: CASREGTYGYTF. V usage is TRBV28 and J usage is TRBJ1-2; D gene ambiguous. This CDR3 region has 12 residues. The V gene's germline CDR1 is MDHEN and CDR2 SYDVKM. With 6 bases removed from V and 4 bases from J, the gap between germline ends came to 9 bases.

This rearrangement joins TRBV20-1 to TRBJ2-3, with 7 nucleotides matching TRBD2. This CDR3 region has 15 residues. After removal of 0 bases from V and 6 bases from J, the junction contained 9 bases not matched to a gene. Looked up from germline, CDR1 is DFQATT and CDR2 is SNEGSKA (reference sequence). The CDR3 DNA is TGCAGTGCTAGAGATCAGAGCGGGAACGACGATACGCAGTATTTT. Amino acids: CSARDQSGNDDTQYF.

The chain carries TRBV6-4 and TRBJ1-2; D might be TRBD1 (5 bases). This CDR3 is built from 10 residues. Trimming stripped 8 bases from V and 7 bases from J, with 8 bases between. The germline gives CDR1 MRHNA, CDR2 SNTAGT. The CDR3 reads CASVRAGYTF. CDR3 bases: TGTGCCAGCGTCAGGGCTGGCTACACCTTC.

There are a few counts of this clonotype. V usage is TRBV27 and J usage is TRBJ1-2; 11 nucleotides align to TRBD1. V trimming: 5 bases; J trimming: 6 bases; junction bases outside the gene matches: 11. This CDR3 region has 16 residues. Germline CDR1 reads MNHEY; CDR2 reads SMNVEV (reference sequence). The CDR3 DNA reads as TGTGCCAGCAGTCGGACAGGGGGCGCCCCTATACATGGCTACACCTTC. Translated, it gives CASSRTGGAPIHGYTF.

The chain couples TRBV9 to TRBJ2-7; 7 nucleotides line up with TRBD1. CDR1 and CDR2 (germline): SGDLS, YYNGEE. The CDR3 loop spans 14 amino acids. J was trimmed by 6 bases and V by 3 bases; bases with no gene match: 9. CDR3 protein: CASSDSGGALEQYF. The CDR3, as DNA: TGTGCCAGCAGCGATTCAGGGGGTGCACTCGAGCAGTACTTC.

This clonotype was observed a handful of times. The chain employs TRBV6-1 and TRBJ2-7; D ambiguous. This CDR3 is built from 15 residues. Per the germline V gene, CDR1 is MNHNS and CDR2 is SASEGT. V lost 2 bases to trimming and J lost 0 bases, with 11 bases between them. The DNA of the CDR3 is TGTGCCAGCAGTGAAAATAGTTTAAGCTCCTACGAGCAGTACTTC. It is translated as CASSENSLSSYEQYF.

The V gene is TRBV20-1, the J gene TRBJ2-3, with D possibly called TRBD1 or TRBD2 (5 bases each). V was pared by 3 bases and J by 2 bases, with 15 bases between. This CDR3 contains 15 residues. Germline V lookup: CDR1 DFQATT, CDR2 SNEGSKA (reference sequence). DNA of the CDR3: TGCAGTGCTAGGGAGGACAAACACTCCACAGATACGCAGTATTTT. Amino acid sequence: CSAREDKHSTDTQYF.

The chain couples TRBV5-1 to TRBJ2-1; 11 nucleotides agree with TRBD2. In germline, CDR1 is SGHRS, CDR2 YFSETQ. The CDR3 consists of 15 residues. The V gene end was trimmed by 5 bases and the J gene end by 6 bases; junction bases not matched to a gene: 7. The CDR3 protein is CASSYGTSGINEQFF. CDR3 bases: TGCGCCAGCAGTTACGGGACTAGCGGTATCAATGAGCAGTTCTTC. The full variable domain, completed using reference TRBV5-1 and TRBJ2-1, is KAGVTQTPRYLIKTRGQQVTLSCSPISGHRSVSWYQQTPGQGLQFLFEYFSETQRNKGNFPGRFSGRQFSNSRSEMNVSTLELGDSALYLCASSYGTSGINEQFFGPGTRLTVL.

The rearrangement joins TRBV21-1 to TRBJ1-2; TRBD1 was called by the table and not checked on the DNA. TRBV21-1 is noted as a pseudogene. There are 16 residues in the CDR3. DNA for the CDR3: TGTGCCAGCAGCAAACAGGTCAGGGGGATGAGCTATGGCTACACCTTC. It translates to CASSKQVRGMSYGYTF.

This clonotype was found a few times. J is TRBJ2-5 and V is TRBV6-6; the D is unclear. This CDR3 has 14 residues. Germline CDR1 is MNHNY and CDR2 is SVGAGI (reference sequence). The germline V and J ends were trimmed by 6 bases and 0 bases, with 11 bases remaining between them. CDR3 DNA sequence: TGTGCCAGCAGACCTGACCACAACCAAGAGACCCAGTACTTC. It codes for CASRPDHNQETQYF.

The chain has TRBV18 and TRBJ2-5; TRBD1 might be the D (5 bases). The J call is uncertain, as TRBJ2-7 better fits the DNA end. Germline V gene data show CDR1 as KGHSH and CDR2 as LQKENI. The CDR3 sequence is 13 residues long. Written as DNA, the CDR3 is TGTGCCAGCTCACAGGGGCGATTCTACGAGCAGTACTTC. It yields the protein CASSQGRFYEQYF.

This clonotype was seen more than once but under ten times. The chain recombines TRBV29-1 with TRBJ1-1, with D possibly TRBD1 on 5 matching bases. Trimming pared 4 bases from V and 4 bases from J, leaving 10 bases between. The CDR3 contains 12 residues. CDR1 is SQVTM and CDR2 is ANQGSEA in the germline V gene. CDR3 DNA: TGCAGCGTTGTAGGCAGGGCCACTGAAGCTTTCTTT. It codes for CSVVGRATEAFF.

Note on this clonotype: Its ends do not fully match the called genes, so a read error is possible. The chain employs TRBV12-5 and TRBJ1-4, with 10 bases that match TRBD1. The length of the CDR3 is 18 residues. Germline assignment: CDR1 LGHNT and CDR2 FRNRAP. CDR3 amino acids: CASGPTGQGVTTNEKRFF. In nucleotides, the CDR3 is TGTGCTAGTGGCCCGACCGGACAGGGGGTGACAACTAATGAAAAACGGTTTTTT.

The CDR3 loop reads CSVVPRDGLLVYEQYF. The CDR3 DNA reads as TGCAGCGTTGTTCCCCGGGACGGCCTTCTCGTCTACGAGCAGTACTTC. This sequence joins TRBV29-1 and TRBJ2-7, with D perhaps matching TRBD1 or TRBD2 (5 bases each). Trimming removed 4 bases from V and 3 bases from J, with 22 bases in between. Germline loops: CDR1 SQVTM, CDR2 ANQGSEA. The CDR3 runs 16 residues.

The J gene is TRBJ2-1, the V gene TRBV7-9; no firm D call. This CDR3 comprises 15 residues. V lost 1 base and J lost 14, with 21 bases in between. Looked up from germline, CDR1 is SEHNR and CDR2 is FQNEAQ (reference sequence). Written as DNA, the CDR3 is TGTGCCAGCAGCTTAGAGGGCCTGTCGGCAGGAAGGAAGTTCTTC. Translating gives CASSLEGLSAGRKFF.

The V gene is TRBV14, the J gene TRBJ2-7; 14 bases fit TRBD2. CDR1 SGHDN and CDR2 FVKESK come from the germline V gene. The CDR3 sequence is 17 residues long. With V trimmed by 0 bases and J by 6 bases, 7 bases remained unmatched. CDR3 in amino acids: CASSQDRTSGRMGEQYF. The DNA of the CDR3 is TGTGCCAGCAGCCAAGATAGGACTAGCGGGAGGATGGGCGAGCAGTACTTC.

This rearrangement joins TRBV12-3 or TRBV12-4 to TRBJ2-4; D may match TRBD1 or TRBD2 (5 bases each). The ends were cut back, 5 bases at V and 13 bases at J, with 18 bases in the middle. This CDR3 is built from 13 residues. The CDR3 is CASSRTVQGAQYF. The CDR3, as DNA: TGTGCCAGCAGTCGGACGGTCCAGGGAGCCCAGTACTTC.

Only a few counts were recorded for this clonotype. The J gene is TRBJ2-5, the V gene TRBV5-1; D unresolved. CDR3 length equals 13 residues. Germline CDR1 is SGHRS and CDR2 is YFSETQ. Deletions cut 4 bases from V and 1 base from J, with 8 bases between. CDR3 sequence reads: CASSDFPQETQYF. CDR3 nucleotides: TGCGCCAGCAGCGATTTCCCCCAAGAGACCCAGTACTTC.

This clonotype was observed many times. The genes are TRBV5-1 and TRBJ2-7, with D tentatively TRBD1 or TRBD2 (6 bases each). V dropped 0 bases and J dropped 2 bases, with 9 bases sitting between them. Per germline, CDR1 SGHRS and CDR2 YFSETQ. The CDR3 covers 14 residues. Here the CDR3 reads CASSLEGGTYEQYF. CDR3 bases: TGCGCCAGCAGCTTGGAGGGGGGAACCTACGAGCAGTACTTC.